This T cell receptor (beta chain) comes out of a study of shared clonotypes between healthy human individuals. Turning to the study itself: Contributing individuals were a couple of females and a few males aged 18 to 49. Researchers assigned three CD4 naive, three CD4 memory, two CD8 naive and one CD8 memory plate to each donor. Broader study findings: The study sampled only blood, and tissue repertoires likely differ.

Naive CD8 cells lacked CD45RO, underwent positive selection for CCR7 and left out terminally differentiated effector memory CD45RA+ cells. Libraries were prepared by immunoSEQ multiplex PCR; TCRdb keeps only in-frame clonotypes and omits some of them. The sample contains under 2,000,000 clones, over 85% of which appear only once. This CDR3 has 13 amino acids. The ends lost 3 bases at V and 7 bases at J; junction bases unmatched: 3. Looked up from germline, CDR1 is SGDLS and CDR2 is YYNGEE. Note on this clone: Its specificity is unknown.

The source is a man younger than 30 in good health. V usage is TRBV9 and J usage is TRBJ2-2, with TRBD2 identical over 7 bases. The material sequenced was naive CD8+ T cells sorted from blood. As DNA, the CDR3 is TGTGCCAGCAGCGACTCTAGCGGCGGGGAGCTGTTTTTT. Its protein is CASSDSSGGELFF.